This T cell receptor beta chain was captured by sequencing in a study of regulatory T cells in long-lasting Graves disease. About the research overall: Prior antithyroid drug treatment in newly diagnosed Graves' patients lasted under 3 months.

Worth noting for this clonotype: Its cognate antigen is unknown.

This CDR3 spans 18 amino acids. Looked up from germline, CDR1 is KGHSH and CDR2 is LQKENI. Trimming removed 4 bases from V and 0 bases from J, with 20 bases in between. Arm-PCR of CDR3 regions with iRepertoire HTBI primers generated TCR beta libraries. From the multiplex PCR reads, TCRdb called clonotypes with MiXCR, one entry per CDR3 protein. The data contain around 250,000 distinct CDR3 sequences, about 17% of them singletons. The time point was: newly diagnosed GD, antithyroid drugs for less than 3 months. The TCR library was made from RNA that had been extracted from PBMCs in TRIzol. The study, taken as a whole, reports: Persistent Graves' patients showed less TCR diversity than newly diagnosed ones.

Separately, the same data were catalogued under a study of T cells in Graves' hyperthyroidism and ophthalmopathy. This second report adds: The majority of expanded thyroid clonotypes above 0.001 also appeared in blood. Ophthalmopathy was predicted by the model a median of around 5.9 months ahead of onset.

The rearrangement uses TRBV18 and TRBJ2-3, with D perhaps matching TRBD2 (6 bases). The receptor comes from a woman younger than 45 with Graves disease. The source material was peripheral blood mononuclear cells (PBMCs), sampled at new diagnosis, from a patient treated with antithyroid drugs. CDR3 DNA sequence: TGTGCCAGCTCACTGACCGGGACTGGCTATTTTAGCACAGATACGCAGTATTTT. Amino acids: CASSLTGTGYFSTDTQYF.